This is a list of T cell receptor beta chains from one sample in a study of cytomegalovirus exposure and HLA in healthy donors. Sequencing used immunoSEQ multiplex PCR; TCRdb keeps in-frame clones, though not all of them. The sample includes some 120,000 clones, around 64% seen only once; the top ten take 8.5% to 9.5%. The specimen sequenced was PBMCs. The receptor set was obtained from a man under 40 in good health and CMV-seropositive. Both conserved end residues are part of each CDR3.

V | CDR3
TRBV6-5 | CASSLRAVGDTEAFF
TRBV4-1 | CASSQVLQMMNTEAFF
TRBV4-1 | CASSQDLGDEQFF
TRBV5-6 | CASSLGTGAMNTEAFF
TRBV6-5 | CASSSGTSGSYEQYF
TRBV29-1 | CSVADSIETQYF
TRBV10-3 | CAISVEGAGELFF
TRBV5-6 | CASTLGGSGRYTGELFF
TRBV5-1 | CASSLDLGSGRGTQYF
TRBV19 | CASSTPRGGGDTQYF
TRBV5-4 | CASSLDQGHYEQYF
TRBV29-1 | CSAGTSGSREQFF
TRBV4-1 | CASSPPDRSGNTIYF
TRBV5-6 | CASSLNLQGVSPNYGYTF
TRBV6-1 | CASSSSGTDTQYF
TRBV29-1 | CSASRAGGGGYTF
TRBV5-1 | CASSLQGSDYGYTF
TRBV5-1 | CASSQIILAGVYTGELFF
TRBV18 | CASSPLGQGRRETQYF
TRBV4-1 | CASSQYNTEAFF
TRBV9 | CASSGSRTSGTTEAFF
TRBV19 | CASRLAETQYF
TRBV7-8 | CASSLVGGTPYGYTF
TRBV5-6 | CASSTGTGGLTGELFF
TRBV2 | CASSGFNYQETQYF
TRBV21-1 | CASSSWDSRPDSVYEQYF
TRBV5-4 | CASSLAQQGRSIQYF
TRBV27 | CASSSPGRGFWDTQYF
TRBV7-3 | CASSLLAGGYNEQFF
TRBV13 | CASSPSRGAGTEAFF
TRBV6-5 | CASRSLGEGMGYTF
TRBV7-8 | CASSLGGTGGTYGYTF
TRBV28 | CASSSRQGANYGYTF
TRBV4-3 | CASSLRTGGGDTQYF
TRBV29-1 | CSVGSGHGYTF
TRBV7-8 | CASSSVRDRGSQKLFF
TRBV7-9 | CAHGQGYEQYF
TRBV6-6 | CASSITYREGGYTF
TRBV7-7 | CASSRPTGDETQYF
TRBV13 | CASSSQPWDRVNYEQYF
TRBV21-1 | CASSKAGRRPSGEAYEQYF
TRBV15 | CATSREGGQGLNEQYF
TRBV9 | CASSVVPGQGALGEQFF
TRBV5-4 | CASSLAGAPEAFF
TRBV11-2 | CASSLGGLAGGPSGELFF
TRBV5-8 | CASSLWQAESTDTQYF
TRBV5-1 | CASSQGTANTGELFF
TRBV11-2 | CASSPRVAFF
TRBV20-1 | CSARAHEAFF
TRBV7-7 | CASSSGLATDTQYF
TRBV30 | CAWSMGQDNSPLHF
TRBV5-1 | CASSGDRGTYEQYF
TRBV7-8 | CASSSQGGSAFSYEQYF
TRBV30 | CAGGQGGVEREQYF
TRBV4-2 | CASSQRTGTQYGYTF